This record concerns one T cell receptor beta chain sequence. This clone has only one observation. This clone's antigen is unknown. Nothing much larger sits one base from this clone, and base qualities are not available. The donors were healthy, HIV-negative adults with no recently reported acute infections or vaccinations. All donors were Caucasian adults living in Nashville, Tennessee, USA. CD4+ T cells were enriched by magnetic negative selection, after which naive cells were positively selected on CD45RA and the negative fraction was taken as the memory subset. Blood was obtained by leukapheresis, after which PBMCs were separated by Ficoll-Histopaque density gradient centrifugation and cryopreserved in liquid nitrogen vapor phase. Analytical flow cytometry was used to check the purity and quantity of every magnetically sorted T cell population. Genomic DNA was isolated from every sorted fraction and measured by UV absorbance on a Nanodrop 2000c.

CDR1 and CDR2 are read off the germline V gene (reference sequence) as DFQATT and SNEGSKA. Taken from cysteine to phenylalanine, the CDR3 has 11 residues. Here the CDR3 DNA is all that survives: 33 bases in frame from base 1. A distance of 8 bases separates the germline ends of V and J, which lose 4 bases and 8 bases respectively. This record belongs to a study of shared clonotypes between healthy human individuals (dated by TCRdb to 2020 to 2021). About the study as a whole: Three men and two women, aged 18 to 49 years, made up the cohort. For each donor, three plates each were used for CD4 naive and CD4 memory, two plates were used for CD8 naive, and one plate was used for CD8 memory. To estimate repertoire size and how much clonotype sharing occurs between individuals, the study deeply sequenced the blood TCR repertoires of five healthy adults. Libraries were prepared and TCR repertoires were sequenced by different laboratories using diverse techniques, in order to increase sequencing depth and limit assay-specific biases. Each donor's leukapheresis produced roughly between roughly 0.85 and 10 billion PBMCs. Overall study outcomes, separate from this receptor: Pairwise subsampling indicated that sequencing depth was expected to affect the degree of clonotype sharing among donors. Sampling was limited to blood, and TCR repertoires in tissue likely differ from TCR repertoires in blood. The small number of donors limited the genetic and exposure-history diversity represented. Larger estimated clonotype richness was generally found for naive subsets than for memory subsets. About 5% of naive CD4, approximately 3.7% of naive CD8, roughly 2.4% of memory CD4, and more than 0.35% of memory CD8 clonotypes were shared across a handful of donors. Rarefaction of sorted-subset datasets indicated incomplete sequencing despite the large sequencing depth. Higher generation probabilities were observed for clonotypes shared by all four sorted-subset donors than for non-shared clonotypes.

TCR CDR3 regions were amplified from genomic DNA by multiplex PCR using the deep immunoSEQ assay. Extracted genomic DNA from each cell subset was spread evenly across all wells of several immunoSEQ 96-well plates, with each plate serving as a replicate. For sorted subsets, each replicate PCR was loaded with roughly 190 ng genomic DNA, equivalent to 30,000 to 35,000 T cell genomes. Purified libraries were quantified with a Qubit 3.0 fluorometer, sized on a Bioanalyzer 2100, and re-quantified with the KAPA Library Quantification kit. Each immunoSEQ 96-well plate was sequenced on its own single-read 150-cycle Illumina NextSeq 550 flow cell. The authors processed their data as follows. Because only junctional sequences without quality scores were contained in the immunoSEQ output, filtering matching that applied to full-length reads could not be performed. To assign V/J genes and CDR3, sequences were annotated using PyIR, a Python wrapper for IgBLAST v1.9, with IMGT germline references. Any read was removed if the V/J assignment was weak (E-value above 1e-6), the CDR3 was missing, or the read contained stop codons, out-of-frame junctions, or ambiguous translated residues. V3J clonotypes were defined by identical inferred V gene, J gene, and CDR3 amino acid sequence. To compute the percentage overlap between repertoires, the number of shared unique clonotypes was divided by the size of the smaller repertoire. RTK rarefaction, the Chao1 estimator, and Recon v2.1 estimates of unobserved clonotypes were used to assess repertoire richness. For all TCRbeta clonotypes obtained by the gDNA method from four donors, generation probabilities were computed with OLGA. Sourced from immuneACCESS, this table was stored by TCRdb with only in-frame sequences that have V and J called. A share of the clones is absent; for the studies checked, an unresolved V gene accounts for under half, and the remainder has no known explanation. V, J and clone size reflect that table, while D and trimming were determined from the DNA. The table for this sample lists 2,500,000 or so clones; more than 80% of them were counted only once. Around 0.15% of the sample rests with the top ten.

The clonotype was recovered from a man younger than 30 in good health. The specimen was naive CD4+ T cells sorted from blood. Taken with the paper, the label for cell subset or site translates to: CD45RA+ positively selected. The V gene is TRBV20-1 and the J gene is TRBJ1-4; the D region possibly corresponds to TRBD1 (6 bases align). The nucleotide sequence reads TGCAGTGCTACTACAGGGGAAAAACTGTTTTTT. This translates into CSATTGEKLFF.